These 10 T cell receptor beta chains originate from one sample sequenced in a study of metastatic and nonmetastatic thyroid tumors. Not a single patient had been given any form of treatment at any point before undergoing thyroid surgery. TCRdb called clones again from the PCR reads with MiXCR. Of approximately 40,000 clones in the sample, approximately 28% were seen once. The material sequenced was blood. These receptors were obtained from a male donor with papillary thyroid cancer or a benign thyroid nodule (not recorded which). Some clones in this sample may be carry-over from other donors' samples.

In this sample, this clone turned up a few times. The gene calls are TRBV6-1 and TRBJ1-3, with 8 nucleotides matching TRBD1. The germline CDR1 and CDR2 sequences are MNHNS and SASEGT. The length of the CDR3 is 14 residues. V trimming: 10 bases; J trimming: 2 bases; junction bases outside the gene matches: 7. As DNA, the CDR3 is TGTGCCACCAGACAGGGGATTACTGGAAACACCATATATTTT. It translates to CATRQGITGNTIYF.

This rearrangement joins TRBV20-1 to TRBJ2-7, with 8 bases fitting TRBD1. The germline gives CDR1 DFQATT, CDR2 SNEGSKA (reference sequence). This CDR3 has 13 amino acids. The CDR3 loop reads CRAGTGSSYEQYF. CDR3 nucleotide sequence: TGCAGGGCCGGGACAGGAAGCTCCTACGAGCAGTACTTC.

This CDR3 reads CSARGQAPQETQYF. CDR3 bases: TGCAGTGCTAGAGGGCAGGCGCCTCAAGAGACCCAGTACTTC. The chain couples TRBV20-1 to TRBJ2-5; D gene ambiguous. Deletions cut 1 base from V and 2 bases from J, with 11 bases between. Looked up from germline, CDR1 is DFQATT and CDR2 is SNEGSKA (reference sequence). The CDR3 is 14 amino acids.

The chain uses TRBV13 and TRBJ2-2; D remains unclear. V was trimmed by 0 bases and J by 5 bases, leaving 4 bases between them. Germline V gene data show CDR1 as PRHDT and CDR2 as FYEKMQ (reference sequence). The CDR3 sequence is 13 residues long. The CDR3 DNA is TGTGCCAGCAGCTTAGGTTTTACCGGGGAGCTGTTTTTT. As protein: CASSLGFTGELFF.

There are a few counts of this clone. The chain carries TRBV25-1 and TRBJ1-2; no definite D call. The germline V gene encodes CDR1 MGHDK and CDR2 SYGVNS. Trimming took 4 bases from V and 12 from J, leaving 18 bases between them. There are 13 residues in the CDR3. CDR3 coding DNA: TGTGCCAGCAGTGGAATAGGAGGTGTGGGCCACACCTTC. It is translated as CASSGIGGVGHTF.

This chain connects TRBV6-2 or TRBV6-3 to TRBJ1-1; no clear D gene. Germline-derived CDR1 and CDR2 are MNHEY and SVGEGT. Trimming pared 2 bases from V and 7 bases from J, leaving 11 bases between. There are 13 residues in the CDR3. CDR3 sequence (DNA): TGTGCCAGCAGTTACGGGAAAGCGGATGAAGCTTTCTTT. Its translation is CASSYGKADEAFF.

This clone came up many times. This chain uses TRBV20-1 with TRBJ2-7; D may match TRBD1 or TRBD2 (6 bases each). Germline values: CDR1 DFQATT, CDR2 SNEGSKA (reference sequence). The CDR3 sequence is 13 residues long. Here the CDR3 reads CSFRRGLIYEQYF. DNA for the CDR3: TGCAGCTTCCGCAGGGGACTCATCTACGAGCAGTACTTC.

V gene TRBV28 combines with J gene TRBJ1-5; D might be TRBD1 (5 bases). This CDR3 comprises 14 residues. Germline V gene sequence: CDR1 MDHEN, CDR2 SYDVKM. V lost 2 bases and J 3 bases, leaving 8 bases between the germline ends. The CDR3 loop is CASSLGGVNQPQHF. DNA of the CDR3: TGTGCCAGCAGTTTAGGGGGGGTCAATCAGCCCCAGCATTTT.

Many counts were recorded for this clone. The V call is TRBV6-1, the J call TRBJ1-1, with a weak D call TRBD1 (5 bases). The CDR3 totals 14 residues. Trimming took 5 bases from V and 3 from J, leaving 13 bases between them. CDR1 is MNHNS and CDR2 is SASEGT in the germline V gene. In DNA form, the CDR3 reads TGTGCCAGCAGTCCCGTCCGGGACCACACTGAAGCTTTCTTT. Its translation: CASSPVRDHTEAFF.

This clone was counted many times. V is TRBV12-5 and J is TRBJ2-1; 9 positions agree with TRBD1. The CDR3 sequence is 16 residues long. V shed 7 bases, J shed 0 bases, and the junction held 7 bases outside the gene matches. In germline, CDR1 is LGHNT, CDR2 FRNRAP. As DNA, the CDR3 is TGTGCTAGTGCCCCCGGGGGACAGGGCTCCTACAATGAGCAGTTCTTC. This codes for CASAPGGQGSYNEQFF.